These 9 T cell receptor beta chains were all obtained from the same sample, sequenced in a study of blood T cell repertoires in COVID-19. Profiled with immunoSEQ multiplex PCR; TCRdb holds only in-frame clones, not every one. Seen here are about 170,000 clones, roughly nine tenths observed once, and the top ten hold roughly 9.8%. Sequencing was performed on peripheral blood. The receptors originated from a woman aged 60-75 years with COVID-19, enrolled during active disease.

The chain has TRBV23-1 and TRBJ2-7; D gene ambiguous. TRBV23-1 is flagged as an ORF with uncertain function. CDR3 length: 11 amino acids. Trimming cost V 8 bases and J 5 bases, with 10 bases left between them. CDR3 sequence (DNA): TGCGCCAGCTGCAATCAGGACGAGCAGTACTTC. Residues: CASCNQDEQYF.

J is TRBJ2-7 and V is TRBV4-3; D unresolved. The germline CDR1 and CDR2 sequences are LGHNA and YSLEER. Between the trimmed V and J ends, which lost 0 bases and 2 bases, there was a span of 8 bases. The CDR3 spans 14 residues. In DNA form, the CDR3 reads TGCGCCAGCAGCCAAGATTCGAGAGCCTACGAGCAGTACTTC. Its translation is CASSQDSRAYEQYF.

The V call is TRBV9, the J call TRBJ1-4; D is undetermined. Germline V lookup: CDR1 SGDLS, CDR2 YYNGEE. The V end was cut by 0 bases, the J end by 7 bases, with 10 bases between. CDR3 length: 14 residues. CDR3 protein: CASSVAMAGEKLFF. The CDR3 DNA reads TGTGCCAGCAGCGTAGCTATGGCGGGTGAAAAACTGTTTTTT.

The gene calls are TRBV6-5 and TRBJ1-2; no clear D. V lost 4 bases, J lost 4 bases, and 13 bases lay in between. The CDR3 has 14 residues. Germline lookup yields CDR1 MNHEY and CDR2 SVGAGI. CDR3 nucleotide sequence: TGTGCCAGCAGTTGGAGGGCGCAGAGCTATGGCTACACCTTC. This gives the protein CASSWRAQSYGYTF.

The rearrangement uses TRBV27 and TRBJ1-1; 8 bases are shared with TRBD1. CDR1 is MNHEY and CDR2 is SMNVEV in the germline V gene (reference sequence). With 5 bases clipped from V and 11 bases from J, the junction kept 7 bases outside the gene matches. The CDR3 consists of 12 residues. The CDR3 nucleotides are TGTGCCAGCAGTCGAGGACAGGGCGCGGCTTTCTTT. This translates into CASSRGQGAAFF.

V usage is TRBV2 and J usage is TRBJ2-7; 11 nucleotides agree with TRBD1. V lost 7 bases and J lost 7; bases outside the gene matches: 6. Per the germline V gene, CDR1 is SNHLY and CDR2 is FYNNEI. This CDR3 is built from 13 residues. This CDR3 reads CASTGQGAGEQYF. CDR3 in DNA: TGTGCCAGCACTGGACAGGGGGCGGGAGAGCAGTACTTC.

V usage is TRBV9 and J usage is TRBJ1-6, with TRBD1 matching 9 bases. Trimming cost V 1 base and J 9 bases; bases outside gene matches: 5. Per germline, CDR1 SGDLS and CDR2 YYNGEE. The CDR3 length is 15 residues. The DNA for the CDR3 is TGTGCCAGCAGCGTAAGTGTGACAGGGGGTTCACCCCTCCACTTT. Its protein product is CASSVSVTGGSPLHF.

CDR3 loop: CASSSGYEFAYEQYF. The CDR3 DNA reads TGTGCCAGCAGCTCAGGATACGAGTTTGCCTACGAGCAGTACTTC. This chain links TRBV7-9 with TRBJ2-7, with D unresolved. The V gene's germline CDR1 is SEHNR and CDR2 FQNEAQ (reference sequence). V shed 4 bases and J shed 2 bases, with 15 bases lying between them. CDR3 size: 15 residues.

The chain couples TRBV11-3 to TRBJ2-3, with a tentative D call TRBD2 (5 bases). Trimming took off 11 bases at V and 6 bases at J, with 15 bases between the two ends. The CDR3 totals 12 residues. Germline assignment: CDR1 SGHNT and CDR2 YENEEA. The CDR3 here is CACKGAGDTQYF. The CDR3 nucleotides read TGTGCCTGTAAGGGAGCTGGGGATACGCAGTATTTT.